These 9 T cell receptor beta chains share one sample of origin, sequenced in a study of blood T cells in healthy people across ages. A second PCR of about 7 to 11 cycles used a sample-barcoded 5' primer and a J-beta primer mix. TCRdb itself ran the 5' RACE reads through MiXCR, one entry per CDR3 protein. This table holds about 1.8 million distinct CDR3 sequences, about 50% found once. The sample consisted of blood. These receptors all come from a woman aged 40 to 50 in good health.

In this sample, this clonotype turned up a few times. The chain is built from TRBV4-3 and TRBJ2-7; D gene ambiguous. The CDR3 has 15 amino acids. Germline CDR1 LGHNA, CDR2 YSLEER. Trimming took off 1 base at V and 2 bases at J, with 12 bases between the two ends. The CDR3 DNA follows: TGCGCCAGCAGCCAAGTTCTAGGAGCAACCTACGAGCAGTACTTC. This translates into CASSQVLGATYEQYF.

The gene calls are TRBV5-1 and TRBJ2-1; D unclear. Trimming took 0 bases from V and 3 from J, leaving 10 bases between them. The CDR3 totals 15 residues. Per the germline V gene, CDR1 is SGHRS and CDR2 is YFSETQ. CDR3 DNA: TGCGCCAGCAGCTTGGACGACAACATCTACAATGAGCAGTTCTTC. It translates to CASSLDDNIYNEQFF.

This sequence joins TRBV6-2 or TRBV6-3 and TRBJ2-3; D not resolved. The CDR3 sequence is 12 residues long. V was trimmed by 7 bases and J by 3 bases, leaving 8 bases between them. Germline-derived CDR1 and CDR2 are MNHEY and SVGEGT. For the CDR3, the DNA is TGTGCCAGCACCCAGAGAACAGATACGCAGTATTTT. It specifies CASTQRTDTQYF.

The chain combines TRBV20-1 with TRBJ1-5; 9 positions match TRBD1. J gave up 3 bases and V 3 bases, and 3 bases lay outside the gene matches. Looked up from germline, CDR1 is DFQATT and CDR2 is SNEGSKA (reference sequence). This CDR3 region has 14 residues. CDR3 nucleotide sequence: TGCAGTGCTAGGGGGGACAGGGACAATCAGCCCCAGCATTTT. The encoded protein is CSARGDRDNQPQHF.

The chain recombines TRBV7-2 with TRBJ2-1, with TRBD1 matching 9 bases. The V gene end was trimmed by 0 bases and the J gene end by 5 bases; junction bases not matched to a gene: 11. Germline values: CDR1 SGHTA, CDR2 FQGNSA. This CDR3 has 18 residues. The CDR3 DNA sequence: TGTGCCAGCAGCTTAGCGAACCTTGGGACAGGGCGTAACAATGAGCAGTTCTTC. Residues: CASSLANLGTGRNNEQFF.

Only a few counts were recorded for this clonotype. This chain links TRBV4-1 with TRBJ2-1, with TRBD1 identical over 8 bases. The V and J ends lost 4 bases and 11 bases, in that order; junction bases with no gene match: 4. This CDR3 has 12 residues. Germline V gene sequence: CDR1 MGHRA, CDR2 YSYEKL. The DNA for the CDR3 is TGCGCCAGCAGCCCCGGACAGGGACAGCAGTTCTTC. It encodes CASSPGQGQQFF.

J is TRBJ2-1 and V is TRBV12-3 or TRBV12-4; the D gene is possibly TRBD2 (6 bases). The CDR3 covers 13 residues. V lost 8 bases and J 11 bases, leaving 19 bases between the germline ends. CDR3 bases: TGTGCCAGCTGTCCCAGCGGGCGTAGTAAGCAGTTCTTC. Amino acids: CASCPSGRSKQFF.

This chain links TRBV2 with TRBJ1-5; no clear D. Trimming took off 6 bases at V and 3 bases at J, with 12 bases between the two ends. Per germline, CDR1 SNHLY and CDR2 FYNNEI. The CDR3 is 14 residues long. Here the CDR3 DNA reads TGTGCCAGCAGAACGAATGGGCCCAATCAGCCCCAGCATTTT. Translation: CASRTNGPNQPQHF.

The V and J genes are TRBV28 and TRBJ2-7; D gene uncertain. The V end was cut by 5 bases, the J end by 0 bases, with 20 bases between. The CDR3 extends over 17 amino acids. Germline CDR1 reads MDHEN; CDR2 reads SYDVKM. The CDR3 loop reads CASSTTYRTLSSYEQYF. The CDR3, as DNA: TGTGCCAGCAGTACCACTTACCGAACCCTTAGCTCCTACGAGCAGTACTTC.